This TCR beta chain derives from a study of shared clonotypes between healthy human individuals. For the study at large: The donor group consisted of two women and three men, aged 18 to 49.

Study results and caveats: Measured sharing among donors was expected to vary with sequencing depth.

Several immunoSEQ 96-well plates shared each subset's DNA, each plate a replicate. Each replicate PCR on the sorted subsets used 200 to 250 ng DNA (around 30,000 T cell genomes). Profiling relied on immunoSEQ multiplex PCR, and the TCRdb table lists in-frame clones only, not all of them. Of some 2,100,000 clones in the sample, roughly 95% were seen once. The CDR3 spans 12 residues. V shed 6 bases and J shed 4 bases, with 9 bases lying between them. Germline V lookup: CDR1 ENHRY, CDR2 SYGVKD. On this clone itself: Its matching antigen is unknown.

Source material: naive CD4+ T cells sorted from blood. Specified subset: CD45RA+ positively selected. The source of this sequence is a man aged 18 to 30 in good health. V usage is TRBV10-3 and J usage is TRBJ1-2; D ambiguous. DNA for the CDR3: TGTGCCATCAGCTCCGAACTCTATGGCTACACCTTC. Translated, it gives CAISSELYGYTF.